This T cell receptor (beta chain) was obtained from a study of circulating and synovial CD4+ cells in juvenile arthritis. The protocol was immunoSEQ multiplex PCR, while the TCRdb copy is restricted to in-frame clones and leaves out a portion. The table shows some 30,000 clones, with around 95% occurring only once. On this clone itself: Its target is not known.

The J segment lost 9 bases and the V segment lost 5 bases, leaving 8 bases of the junction unmatched. This CDR3 has 15 residues. Germline lookup yields CDR1 MDHEN and CDR2 SYDVKM. Study outcomes and limitations: Circulating pathogenic-like lymphocytes shared a substantially higher fraction of CDR3 sequences with synovium than bulk blood.

Material: CD4+ T cells from blood. The receptor's source is a human donor with juvenile idiopathic arthritis. V is TRBV28 and J is TRBJ2-1; TRBD2 matches 12 bases. Here the CDR3 DNA reads TGTGCCAGCAGTCTGCTAGCGGGAGGGCCCCGTGAGCAGTTCTTC. This codes for CASSLLAGGPREQFF.